This T cell receptor beta chain was sequenced in a study of Graves' ophthalmopathy and Graves' hyperthyroidism. Using RNA transcripts, the TCR beta CDR3 regions were amplified. Second-round multiplex PCR followed a first-round RT-PCR using HTBI primers. Each CDR3 protein is one row after TCRdb ran MiXCR on the multiplex PCR reads. The sample includes roughly 700,000 distinct CDR3 sequences, about 44% of them seen just once. PBMCs were density-gradient isolated from roughly 10 ml fresh blood. The V end was cut by 3 bases, the J end by 1 base, with 6 bases between. The CDR3 has 14 amino acids. Per the germline V gene, CDR1 is SEHNR and CDR2 is FQNEAQ (reference sequence).

The sequence was obtained from an adult man with Graves' ophthalmopathy. The source material was peripheral blood. The chain couples TRBV7-9 to TRBJ2-2; D not resolved. The CDR3 spells CASSFNRNTGELFF. In DNA, the CDR3 is TGTGCCAGCAGCTTTAATCGGAACACCGGGGAGCTGTTTTTT.